This TCR beta chain was sequenced in a study of blood T cell repertoires in COVID-19. Study-level information: COVID-19 samples, acute and convalescent, were from the United States, Italy and Spain.

TCRdb keeps only in-frame clones here, not all; method: immunoSEQ multiplex PCR. The table has fewer than 70,000 clones, 85% to 90% seen once. This sequence originates from a human donor in a cohort sampled during active COVID-19. Sequenced input: peripheral blood.

The chain's CDR3 is CASTNLGQGVIGELFF. In DNA, the CDR3 is TGTGCCAGCACCAATCTCGGACAGGGGGTCATAGGGGAGCTGTTTTTT. V is TRBV11-2 and J is TRBJ2-2, with 10 bases aligning to TRBD1. Looked up from germline, CDR1 is SGHAT and CDR2 is FQNNGV. V trimming: 7 bases; J trimming: 8 bases; junction bases outside the gene matches: 13. The CDR3 runs to 16 residues.